This T cell receptor beta chain was retrieved from a study of cytomegalovirus exposure and HLA in healthy donors. Study results and caveats: The listing of 150 or so TCR beta chains classed them as cytomegalovirus-associated. In a later analysis, at a false discovery rate of 0.05, fewer than 20,000 TCR beta sequences were associated with HLA alleles.

Regarding this clone: Its antigen is undetermined.

Vbeta (60) and Jbeta (13) primers were used in the PCR. Profiling relied on immunoSEQ multiplex PCR, and the TCRdb table lists in-frame clones only, not all of them. The sample holds over 150,000 clones, about 85% seen once. The CDR3 spans 16 residues. The germline gives CDR1 MNHEY, CDR2 SMNVEV (reference sequence). The trim removed 3 bases at V and 2 bases at J, leaving 8 bases unmatched. The clonotype originates from a man aged 25 to 40 in good health and CMV-seropositive. Input material: PBMCs. This chain joins TRBV27 and TRBJ2-3, with 7 bases fitting TRBD1. The CDR3 sequence is CASSFRGGADTDTQYF. CDR3 in DNA: TGTGCCAGCAGTTTTAGAGGGGGCGCGGACACAGATACGCAGTATTTT.